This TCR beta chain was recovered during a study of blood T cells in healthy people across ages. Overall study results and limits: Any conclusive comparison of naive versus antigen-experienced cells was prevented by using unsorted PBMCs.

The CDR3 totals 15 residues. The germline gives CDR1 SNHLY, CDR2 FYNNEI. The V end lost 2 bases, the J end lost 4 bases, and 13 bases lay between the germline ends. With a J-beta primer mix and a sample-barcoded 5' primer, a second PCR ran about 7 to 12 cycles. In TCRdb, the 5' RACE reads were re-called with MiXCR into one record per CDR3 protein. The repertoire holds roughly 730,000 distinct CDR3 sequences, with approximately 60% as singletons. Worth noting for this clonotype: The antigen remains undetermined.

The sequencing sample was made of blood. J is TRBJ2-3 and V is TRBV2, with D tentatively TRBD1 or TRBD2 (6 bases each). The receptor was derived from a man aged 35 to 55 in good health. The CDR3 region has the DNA TGTGCCAGCAGTGAACCGGGGGCGATCGCAGATACGCAGTATTTT. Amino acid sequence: CASSEPGAIADTQYF.